This T cell receptor (beta chain) originates from a study of cytomegalovirus exposure and HLA in healthy donors. With V trimmed by 3 bases and J by 9 bases, 10 bases remained unmatched. Germline assignment: CDR1 MDHEN and CDR2 SYDVKM. The CDR3 length is 15 residues. Regarding the study as a whole: There were a few CMV-associated chains whose specificity for CMV antigens was confirmed in vitro. In a later analysis, first-cohort TCR clusters were found to tend to co-occur in the 120 or so validation repertoires. Reports indicated that the classifier achieved high specificity and sensitivity in diagnosing cytomegalovirus status.

Separate from the roughly 710-subject first cohort, the approximately 120-subject validation cohort was the one that the donors belonged to. As regards this clone: Its antigen is as yet unknown.

Measured with immunoSEQ multiplex PCR; TCRdb has only the in-frame clones, and not every one. The data show over 200,000 clones, 90% seen once. This sequence joins TRBV28 and TRBJ2-7; 11 nucleotides agree with TRBD1. The receptor comes from a woman aged 18-29 years in good health and CMV-seronegative. Sequencing input: PBMCs. The CDR3 sequence is CASSFGDRGFIGQYV. In DNA form, the CDR3 reads TGTGCCAGCAGTTTCGGGGACAGGGGGTTTATCGGGCAGTACGTC.